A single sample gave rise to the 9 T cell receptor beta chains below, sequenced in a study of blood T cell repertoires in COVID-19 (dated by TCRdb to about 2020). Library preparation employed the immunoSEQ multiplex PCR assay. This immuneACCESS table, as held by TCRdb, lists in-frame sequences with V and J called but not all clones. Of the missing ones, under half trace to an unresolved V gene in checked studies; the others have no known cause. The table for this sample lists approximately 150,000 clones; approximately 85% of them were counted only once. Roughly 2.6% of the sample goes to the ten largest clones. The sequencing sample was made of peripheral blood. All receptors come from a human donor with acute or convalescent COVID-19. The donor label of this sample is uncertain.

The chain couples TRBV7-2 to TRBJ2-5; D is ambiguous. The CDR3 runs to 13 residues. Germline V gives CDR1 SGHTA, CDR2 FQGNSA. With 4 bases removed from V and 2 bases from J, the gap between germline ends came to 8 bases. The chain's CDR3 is CASSSLPQETQYF. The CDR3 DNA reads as TGTGCCAGCAGCTCCCTACCACAAGAGACCCAGTACTTC.

Here the CDR3 DNA reads TGTGCCAGCTCACCATCAGTCCAGGAGAGACAGGGGTATAATTCACCCCTCCACTTT. Translation gives CASSPSVQERQGYNSPLHF. The chain carries TRBV18 and TRBJ1-6; 8 nucleotides line up with TRBD1. Germline values: CDR1 KGHSH, CDR2 LQKENI. J was trimmed by 4 bases and V by 2 bases; bases with no gene match: 13. CDR3 length: 19 amino acids.

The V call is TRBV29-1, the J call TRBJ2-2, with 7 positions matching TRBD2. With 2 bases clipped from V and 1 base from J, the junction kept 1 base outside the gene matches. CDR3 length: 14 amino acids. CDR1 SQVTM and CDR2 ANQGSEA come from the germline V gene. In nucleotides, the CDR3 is TGCAGCGTTGAAAAGCGGGAGAACACCGGGGAGCTGTTTTTT. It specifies CSVEKRENTGELFF.

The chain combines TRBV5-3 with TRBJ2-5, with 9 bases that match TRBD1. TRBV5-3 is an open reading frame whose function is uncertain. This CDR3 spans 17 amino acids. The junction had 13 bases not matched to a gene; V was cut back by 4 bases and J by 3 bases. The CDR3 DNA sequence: TGTGCCAGAAGCCCATACAGGGGGCCCTACCTTGAAGAGACCCAGTACTTC. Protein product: CARSPYRGPYLEETQYF.

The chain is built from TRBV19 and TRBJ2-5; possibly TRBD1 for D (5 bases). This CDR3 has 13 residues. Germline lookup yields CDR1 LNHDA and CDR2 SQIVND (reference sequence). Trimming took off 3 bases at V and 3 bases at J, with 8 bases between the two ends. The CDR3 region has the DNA TGTGCCAGTAGTATTTCCAGGGAAGAGACCCAGTACTTC. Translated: CASSISREETQYF.

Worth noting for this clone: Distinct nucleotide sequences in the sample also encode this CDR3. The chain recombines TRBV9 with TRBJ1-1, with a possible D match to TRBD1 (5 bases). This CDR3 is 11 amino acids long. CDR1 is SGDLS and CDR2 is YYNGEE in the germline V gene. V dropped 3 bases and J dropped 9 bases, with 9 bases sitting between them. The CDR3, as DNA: TGTGCCAGCAGCGCTCAGGGCAAAGCTTTCTTT. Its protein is CASSAQGKAFF.

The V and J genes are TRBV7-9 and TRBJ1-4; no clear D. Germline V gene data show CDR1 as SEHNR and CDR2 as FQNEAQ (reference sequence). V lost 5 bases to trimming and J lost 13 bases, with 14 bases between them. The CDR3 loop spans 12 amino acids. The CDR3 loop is CASSPFGSSLFF. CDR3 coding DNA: TGTGCCAGCAGCCCCTTCGGGAGCTCACTGTTTTTT.

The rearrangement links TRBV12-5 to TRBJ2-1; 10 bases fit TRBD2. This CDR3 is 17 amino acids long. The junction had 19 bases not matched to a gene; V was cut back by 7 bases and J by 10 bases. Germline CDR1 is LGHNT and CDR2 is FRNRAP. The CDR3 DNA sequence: TGTGCTAGTGCCCCCCGTTTAAGCCTAGCGGGGGTGAGAGAGCAGTTCTTC. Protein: CASAPRLSLAGVREQFF.

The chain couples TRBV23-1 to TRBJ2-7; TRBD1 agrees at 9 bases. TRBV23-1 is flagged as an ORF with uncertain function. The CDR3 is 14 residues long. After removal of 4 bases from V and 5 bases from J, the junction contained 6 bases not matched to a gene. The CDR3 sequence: CASSPRTGAHEQYV. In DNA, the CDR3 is TGCGCCAGCAGTCCCCGGACAGGGGCCCACGAGCAGTACGTC.